This T cell receptor beta chain was captured in a study of cytomegalovirus exposure and HLA in healthy donors. Study as a whole: In terms of ancestry, the Caucasian-associated cluster contained 81% of the 350 to 450 genotyped donors.

The CDR3 runs 14 residues. Germline V CDR1 and CDR2: LNHDA, SQIVND (reference sequence). The V end was cut by 3 bases, the J end by 6 bases, with 9 bases between. Use of 60 Vbeta and 13 Jbeta primers characterized the PCR. TCRdb's copy holds only in-frame clones and misses some; the assay was immunoSEQ multiplex PCR. This table has 95,000 to 150,000 clones, about three fifths appearing once. Sequences were obtained from PBMCs. The receptor comes from a woman aged 40 to 50 in good health and CMV-seropositive. The chain joins TRBV19 to TRBJ1-6; D unclear. The DNA of the CDR3 is TGTGCCAGTAGTATGGGCGCTTCTAATTCACCCCTCCACTTT. Translating it yields CASSMGASNSPLHF. The full variable domain, its missing parts supplied by reference TRBV19 and TRBJ1-6, is DGGITQSPKYLFRKEGQNVTLSCEQNLNHDAMYWYRQDPGQGLRLIYYSQIVNDFQKGDIAEGYSVSREKKESFPLTVTSAQKNPTAFYLCASSMGASNSPLHFGNGTRLTVT.